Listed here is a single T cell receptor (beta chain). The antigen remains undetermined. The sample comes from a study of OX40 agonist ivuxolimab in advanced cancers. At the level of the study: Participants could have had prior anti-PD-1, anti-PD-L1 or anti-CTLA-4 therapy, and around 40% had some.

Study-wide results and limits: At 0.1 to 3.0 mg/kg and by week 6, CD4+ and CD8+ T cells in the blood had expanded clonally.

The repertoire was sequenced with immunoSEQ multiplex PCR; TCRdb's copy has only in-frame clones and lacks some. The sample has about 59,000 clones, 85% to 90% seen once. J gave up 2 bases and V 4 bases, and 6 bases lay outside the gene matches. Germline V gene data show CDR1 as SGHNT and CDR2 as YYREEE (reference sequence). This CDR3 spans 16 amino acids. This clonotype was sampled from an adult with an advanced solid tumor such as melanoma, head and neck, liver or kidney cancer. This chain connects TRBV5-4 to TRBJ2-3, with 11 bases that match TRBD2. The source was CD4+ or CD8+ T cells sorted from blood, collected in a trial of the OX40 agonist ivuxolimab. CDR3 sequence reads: CASSRRLAGHTDTQYF. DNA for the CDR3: TGTGCCAGCAGCCGCCGACTAGCGGGACACACAGATACGCAGTATTTT.